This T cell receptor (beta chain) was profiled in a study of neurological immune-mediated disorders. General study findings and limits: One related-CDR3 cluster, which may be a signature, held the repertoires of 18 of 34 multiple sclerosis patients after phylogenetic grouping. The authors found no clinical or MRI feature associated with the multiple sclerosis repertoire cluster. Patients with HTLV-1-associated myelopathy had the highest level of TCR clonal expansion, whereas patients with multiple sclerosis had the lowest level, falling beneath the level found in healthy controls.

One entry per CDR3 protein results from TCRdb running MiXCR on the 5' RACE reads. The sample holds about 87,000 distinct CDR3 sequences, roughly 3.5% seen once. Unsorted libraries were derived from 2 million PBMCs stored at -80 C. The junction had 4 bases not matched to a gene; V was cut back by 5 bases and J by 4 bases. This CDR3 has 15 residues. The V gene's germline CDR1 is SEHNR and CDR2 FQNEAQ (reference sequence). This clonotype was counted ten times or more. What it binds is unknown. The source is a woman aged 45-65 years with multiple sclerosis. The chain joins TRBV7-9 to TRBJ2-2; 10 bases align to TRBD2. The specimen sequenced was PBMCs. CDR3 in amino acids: CASSPLAGATGELFF. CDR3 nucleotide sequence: TGTGCCAGCAGCCCTCTAGCGGGGGCCACCGGGGAGCTGTTTTTT.